One and the same sample provided the 26 T cell receptor beta chains below, sequenced in a study of T cells in tumors and immune-related adverse events. Sequenced by immunoSEQ multiplex PCR; TCRdb stores in-frame clones only, minus some. Here the sample spans around 8,300 clones, about 93% being singletons. The specimen was lymph node tissue, collected from a patient treated with anti-PD-1 therapy. The receptors originated from a female donor with metastatic renal cell carcinoma.

The J gene is TRBJ2-5, the V gene TRBV7-8; possibly TRBD2 for D (6 bases). CDR3 size: 9 residues. Germline CDR1 reads SGHVS; CDR2 reads FQNEAQ. The chain's CDR3 is CGAGETQYF. The CDR3 region has the DNA TGTGGGGCGGGGGAGACCCAGTACTTC.

This clone was seen only once. V is TRBV4-3 and J is TRBJ2-1, with 8 bases fitting TRBD2. The CDR3 is 16 residues long. Germline-derived CDR1 and CDR2 are LGHNA and YSLEER. V was clipped by 0 bases and J by 5 bases; unmatched bases: 6. For the CDR3, the DNA is TGCGCCAGCAGCCAAGATCCCCGGGGGGGCAACAATGAGCAGTTCTTC. Translated, it gives CASSQDPRGGNNEQFF.

The chain joins TRBV5-1 to TRBJ2-5, with D hard to call. The germline gives CDR1 SGHRS, CDR2 YFSETQ. The CDR3 is 13 residues long. V dropped 4 bases and J dropped 1 base, with 8 bases sitting between them. The CDR3 DNA is TGCGCCAGCAGCGGGATCCCCCAAGAGACCCAGTACTTC. Amino acids: CASSGIPQETQYF. Together with reference TRBV5-1 and TRBJ2-5, the CDR3 gives the full variable domain: KAGVTQTPRYLIKTRGQQVTLSCSPISGHRSVSWYQQTPGQGLQFLFEYFSETQRNKGNFPGRFSGRQFSNSRSEMNVSTLELGDSALYLCASSGIPQETQYFGPGTRLLVL.

This CDR3 is CASSQVQGSSTDTQYF. The CDR3 coding sequence is TGTGCCAGCAGCCAAGTACAGGGATCTAGCACAGATACGCAGTATTTT. The rearrangement links TRBV4-2 to TRBJ2-3, with a tentative D call TRBD1 (6 bases). Trimming cost V 1 base and J 0 bases, with 11 bases left between them. This CDR3 has 16 amino acids. Germline lookup yields CDR1 LGHNA and CDR2 YNFKEQ.

This clone turned up a few times. V gene TRBV21-1 combines with J gene TRBJ2-1. TRBV21-1 is annotated as a pseudogene. The CDR3 is made up of 12 amino acids. CDR3 nucleotides: TGTGCCACCCTGCATGACCCCAATGAGCAGTTCTTC. This codes for CATLHDPNEQFF.

This clone has more than one count but fewer than ten. An end of the junction differs from the germline gene, which may be a read error. The J gene is TRBJ2-7, the V gene TRBV7-7, with 8 nucleotides matching TRBD2. CDR1 is SSHAT, CDR2 FNYEAQ, per germline (reference sequence). The CDR3 extends over 15 amino acids. The CDR3 loop reads CASSPTAGAGGEQYF. The CDR3 DNA is TGTGCTAGCAGCCCAACAGCGGGGGCCGGGGGAGAGCAGTACTTC.

This rearrangement joins TRBV7-8 to TRBJ2-5; 8 bases are shared with TRBD2. The germline V gene has CDR1 SGHVS and CDR2 FQNEAQ. The CDR3 is 14 residues long. J was trimmed by 2 bases and V by 7 bases; bases with no gene match: 6. CDR3 DNA: TGTGCCAGCACCCTAGGGACTAGTCAAGAGACCCAGTACTTC. This sequence encodes CASTLGTSQETQYF.

The chain carries TRBV30 and TRBJ1-1; 7 bases are shared with TRBD1. This CDR3 comprises 11 residues. Per germline, CDR1 GTSNPN and CDR2 SVGIG (reference sequence). V dropped 4 bases and J dropped 11; count of bases not matched to a gene: 7. Here the CDR3 DNA reads TGTGCCTGGAACCAACAGGGGAGGGCTTTCTTT. Protein: CAWNQQGRAFF.

The chain carries TRBV19 and TRBJ1-5; tentatively, D is TRBD1 (6 bases). CDR3 length: 13 amino acids. V lost 11 bases, J lost 2 bases, and 13 bases lay in between. The V gene's germline CDR1 is LNHDA and CDR2 SQIVND (reference sequence). CDR3 coding DNA: TGTGCCTCTGAGGGGGTGGGCAATCAGCCCCAGCATTTT. This gives the protein CASEGVGNQPQHF.

The gene calls are TRBV19 and TRBJ1-5; D possibly corresponds to TRBD1 (6 bases). This CDR3 is 15 amino acids long. V was pared by 5 bases and J by 9 bases, with 20 bases between. Germline V gene data show CDR1 as LNHDA and CDR2 as SQIVND (reference sequence). CDR3 sequence reads: CASSPSIQGLGPQHF. CDR3 DNA sequence: TGTGCCAGTAGTCCCTCCATACAGGGCCTCGGGCCCCAGCATTTT.

This clone has a single count. This chain links TRBV7-2 with TRBJ2-1; 10 positions agree with TRBD2. CDR1 and CDR2 (germline): SGHTA, FQGNSA. This CDR3 spans 15 amino acids. V lost 5 bases to trimming and J lost 5 bases; unmatched junction nucleotides: 6. In DNA, the CDR3 is TGTGCCAGCAGCCCGAGCGGGGGGGCACACAATGAGCAGTTCTTC. Protein product: CASSPSGGAHNEQFF.

This clone has just a few counts. The chain links TRBV5-1 to TRBJ1-1; 9 nucleotides line up with TRBD1. V gave up 5 bases and J gave up 1 base; unmatched junction bases: 3. Germline lookup yields CDR1 SGHRS and CDR2 YFSETQ. This CDR3 spans 14 amino acids. As DNA, the CDR3 is TGCGCCAGCAGACTGGGACAGGGGAACACTGAAGCTTTCTTT. Translating it yields CASRLGQGNTEAFF.

This clone was counted between two and nine times. The rearrangement joins TRBV21-1 to TRBJ2-7. TRBV21-1 is assigned pseudogene status. The CDR3 loop spans 15 amino acids. The CDR3: CASSPWPGPAYEQYF. The CDR3 DNA follows: TGTGCCAGCAGCCCATGGCCTGGACCAGCCTACGAGCAGTACTTC.

This chain connects TRBV19 to TRBJ1-2, with 7 bases lining up with TRBD1. This CDR3 has 13 residues. Germline V gives CDR1 LNHDA, CDR2 SQIVND (reference sequence). J gave up 7 bases and V 3 bases, and 5 bases lay outside the gene matches. As DNA, the CDR3 is TGTGCCAGTAGTATCCCGGGGACAGCTGGCTACACCTTC. Encoded protein: CASSIPGTAGYTF.

Of note for this clone: The junction departs from the called germline gene at one end, perhaps through a read error. This sample also contains other DNA sequences that code for the same CDR3. The chain joins TRBV15 to TRBJ2-5; 7 bases fit TRBD1. Germline-derived CDR1 and CDR2 are LNHNV and YYDKDF (reference sequence). The CDR3 sequence is 17 residues long. The CDR3 region has the DNA TGTGCCACCAGTAGAGATAAGGCGACAGGGTTACGGGAGACCCAGTACTTC. This encodes CATSRDKATGLRETQYF.

CDR3 loop: CASSERRDLYNGYTF. The DNA of the CDR3 is TGTGCCAGCAGTGAAAGAAGGGATCTTTATAATGGCTACACCTTC. The chain links TRBV2 to TRBJ1-2, with D unresolved. Germline V CDR1 and CDR2: SNHLY, FYNNEI. Between the trimmed V and J ends, which lost 2 bases and 6 bases, there was a span of 16 bases. The CDR3 sequence is 15 residues long.

The gene calls are TRBV5-4 and TRBJ2-1; 8 bases agree with TRBD2. The J segment lost 7 bases and the V segment lost 4 bases, leaving 16 bases of the junction unmatched. This CDR3 is built from 17 residues. Germline V gives CDR1 SGHNT, CDR2 YYREEE (reference sequence). The CDR3 DNA reads as TGTGCCAGCAGCCCAACACCTCTAACGGGGGGGGCTAATGAGCAGTTCTTC. It encodes CASSPTPLTGGANEQFF. The full variable domain, in which reference TRBV5-4 and TRBJ2-1 provide the parts outside the CDR3, is ETGVTQSPTHLIKTRGQQVTLRCSSQSGHNTVSWYQQALGQGPQFIFQYYREEENGRGNFPPRFSGLQFPNYSSELNVNALELDDSALYLCASSPTPLTGGANEQFFGPGTRLTVL.

This clone came up once. The CDR3 coding sequence is TGCGCCAGCAGCTTGGGCCAGGGGGCGAGTCAGCCCCAGCATTTT. This encodes CASSLGQGASQPQHF. V is TRBV5-1 and J is TRBJ1-5, with 8 positions matching TRBD1. V lost 0 bases and J lost 6; bases outside the gene matches: 5. CDR1 is SGHRS, CDR2 YFSETQ, per germline. The length of the CDR3 is 15 residues.

The chain recombines TRBV11-2 with TRBJ2-2; D is unresolved. Germline loops: CDR1 SGHAT, CDR2 FQNNGV. This CDR3 region has 17 residues. Between the trimmed V and J ends, which lost 0 bases and 6 bases, there was a span of 17 bases. The CDR3 loop reads CASSLDLVGMGAGELFF. The CDR3 nucleotides are TGTGCCAGCAGCTTAGATTTGGTGGGCATGGGCGCCGGGGAGCTGTTTTTT.

The V call is TRBV7-6, the J call TRBJ1-3, with D unclear. CDR1 and CDR2 (germline): SGHVS, FNYEAQ. CDR3 length equals 15 residues. V lost 5 bases to trimming and J lost 0 bases, with 11 bases between them. Here the CDR3 DNA reads TGTGCCAGCAGCCAAAGGACGGCCTCTGGAAACACCATATATTTT. The encoded protein is CASSQRTASGNTIYF.

V gene TRBV6-1 combines with J gene TRBJ2-7; 7 positions match TRBD1. This CDR3 has 14 amino acids. V shed 5 bases, J shed 9 bases, and the junction held 13 bases outside the gene matches. The germline gives CDR1 MNHNS, CDR2 SASEGT. CDR3 DNA sequence: TGTGCCAGCAGTAAAGGCGGACAGGTCCGCGGGCAGTACTTC. Its protein is CASSKGGQVRGQYF.

The V and J genes are TRBV5-6 and TRBJ2-3; TRBD2 might be the D (5 bases). Germline V gene sequence: CDR1 SGHDT, CDR2 YYEEEE. The length of the CDR3 is 16 residues. Trimming left V 0 bases short and J 2 bases short, with 13 bases between. The CDR3 loop reads CASSLARRGSTDTQYF. CDR3 in DNA: TGTGCCAGCAGCTTGGCGCGTCGGGGATCCACAGATACGCAGTATTTT.

The chain links TRBV29-1 to TRBJ1-2; D is possibly TRBD1 (5 bases). CDR1 is SQVTM and CDR2 is ANQGSEA in the germline V gene. Trimming left V 3 bases short and J 0 bases short, with 17 bases between. The CDR3 length is 16 residues. The CDR3 nucleotides are TGCAGCGTTGATTTTTGGGGCAGAAAATCTAACTATGGCTACACCTTC. It translates to CSVDFWGRKSNYGYTF. The whole variable domain, remainder taken from reference TRBV29-1 and TRBJ1-2, is SAVISQKPSRDICQRGTSLTIQCQVDSQVTMMFWYRQQPGQSLTLIATANQGSEATYESGFVIDKFPISRPNLTFSTLTVSNMSPEDSSIYLCSVDFWGRKSNYGYTFGSGTRLTVV.

The rearrangement joins TRBV2 to TRBJ2-5; 7 bases are shared with TRBD1. The CDR3 runs to 15 residues. The germline gives CDR1 SNHLY, CDR2 FYNNEI. The ends lost 2 bases at V and 2 bases at J; junction bases unmatched: 5. The CDR3: CASSEMGRGQETQYF. The CDR3 nucleotides read TGTGCCAGCAGTGAAATGGGCAGGGGGCAAGAGACCCAGTACTTC.

The genes are TRBV28 and TRBJ2-7, with TRBD2 matching 9 bases. The CDR3 contains 15 residues. Germline V CDR1 and CDR2: MDHEN, SYDVKM. After removal of 5 bases from V and 2 bases from J, the junction contained 7 bases not matched to a gene. CDR3 in amino acids: CASSTPSGTAYEQYF. DNA of the CDR3: TGTGCCAGCAGTACCCCTAGCGGGACAGCCTACGAGCAGTACTTC.

The sample holds a few counts of this clone. This chain links TRBV11-2 with TRBJ2-3, with D possibly matching TRBD2 (6 bases). CDR3 size: 15 residues. V lost 1 base and J 4 bases, leaving 12 bases between the germline ends. Per germline, CDR1 SGHAT and CDR2 FQNNGV. CDR3 sequence: CASSLGPRGSDTQYF. CDR3 nucleotides: TGTGCCAGCAGCTTAGGGCCTCGGGGGTCAGATACGCAGTATTTT.